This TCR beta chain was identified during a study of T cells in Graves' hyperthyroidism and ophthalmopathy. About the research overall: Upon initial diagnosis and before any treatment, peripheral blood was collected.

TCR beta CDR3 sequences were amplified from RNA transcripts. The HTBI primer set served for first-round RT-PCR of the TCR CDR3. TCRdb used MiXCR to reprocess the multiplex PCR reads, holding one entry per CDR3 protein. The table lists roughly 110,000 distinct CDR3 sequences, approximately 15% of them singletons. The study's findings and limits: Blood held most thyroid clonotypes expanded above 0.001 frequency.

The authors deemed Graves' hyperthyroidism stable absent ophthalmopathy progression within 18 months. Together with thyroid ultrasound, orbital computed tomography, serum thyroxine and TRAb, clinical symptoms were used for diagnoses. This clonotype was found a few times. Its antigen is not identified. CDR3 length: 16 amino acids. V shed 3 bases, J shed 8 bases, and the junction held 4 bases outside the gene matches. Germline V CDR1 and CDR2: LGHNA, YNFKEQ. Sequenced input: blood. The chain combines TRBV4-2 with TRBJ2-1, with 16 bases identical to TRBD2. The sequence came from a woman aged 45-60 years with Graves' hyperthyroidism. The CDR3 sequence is CASSHPGLAGGDEQFF. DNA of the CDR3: TGTGCCAGCAGCCACCCGGGACTAGCGGGAGGGGATGAGCAGTTCTTC.